This TCR beta chain was sequenced in a study of cytomegalovirus exposure and HLA in healthy donors. This clone showed up just a few times. The PCR was carried out with 60 Vbeta primers and 13 Jbeta primers. The repertoire was sequenced with immunoSEQ multiplex PCR; TCRdb's copy has only in-frame clones and lacks some. The table has 150,000 to 200,000 clones, 70% seen once. Germline-derived CDR1 and CDR2 are SGHTA and FQGNSA. CDR3 size: 17 residues. The V gene end was trimmed by 1 base and the J gene end by 5 bases; junction bases not matched to a gene: 10. Sequenced sample: PBMCs. This TCR was sampled from a man younger than 30 in good health and CMV-seropositive. V and J are TRBV7-2 and TRBJ2-5, with TRBD2 identical over 10 bases. The CDR3 loop is CASSLVPPNSGRETQYF. CDR3 nucleotides: TGTGCCAGCAGCTTAGTTCCCCCGAATAGCGGGAGGGAGACCCAGTACTTC.